These T cell receptor beta chains were read from a single sample in a study of technical replicates of blood from a few donors. Generated by immunoSEQ multiplex PCR, the TCRdb table keeps only in-frame clones and is missing some. The repertoire holds around 100,000 clones, with just under 95% as singletons. Source material: T cells isolated from PBMCs. All receptors derive from a human donor in good health. CDR3s include the opening cysteine and the closing phenylalanine or tryptophan. The D gene is left open where the match is weak. Clone size, where shown, is once, few, many, or a class for clones that have expanded.

v_call	clone_size	d_call	j_call	cdr3_aa	cdr3_nt
TRBV4-1	once	NA	TRBJ1-2	CASSQISSNYGYTF	TGCGCCAGCAGCCAAATATCGAGTAACTATGGCTACACCTTC
TRBV7-2	NA	NA	TRBJ2-5	CASRETRASETQYF	TGTGCCAGCAGAGAAACCAGGGCATCCGAGACCCAGTACTTC
TRBV6-5	NA	NA	TRBJ1-3	CASSSGFSGNTIYF	TGTGCCAGCAGCTCGGGGTTCTCTGGAAACACCATATATTTT
TRBV7-9	NA	TRBD1	TRBJ1-2	CASGFTRGQGALGYTF	TGTGCCAGTGGTTTTACGCGGGGACAGGGGGCCCTTGGCTACACCTTC
TRBV11-1	NA	NA	TRBJ2-5	CASSLVGRETQYF	TGTGCCAGCAGCTTAGTGGGGAGGGAGACCCAGTACTTC
TRBV12-5	NA	NA	TRBJ1-2	CASGLERGIYGYTF	TGTGCTAGTGGTTTGGAACGAGGAATATATGGCTACACCTTC
TRBV10-3	NA	NA	TRBJ2-2	CAINRQSNTGELFF	TGTGCCATCAACCGACAGTCGAATACCGGGGAGCTGTTTTTT
TRBV7-3	NA	TRBD1	TRBJ2-4	CASSPNTGDVNIQYF	TGTGCCAGCAGCCCCAATACAGGGGACGTAAACATTCAGTACTTC
TRBV19	NA	TRBD1	TRBJ1-5	CASRRVTGARGEPQHF	TGTGCCAGTAGAAGGGTGACAGGGGCCCGGGGGGAGCCCCAGCATTTT
TRBV5-4	NA	NA	TRBJ2-7	CASSLPTTYEQYF	TGTGCCAGCAGCTTACCGACTACCTACGAGCAGTACTTC
TRBV9	NA	NA	TRBJ2-7	CASSVDGVSYEQYF	TGTGCCAGCAGCGTAGACGGGGTATCCTACGAGCAGTACTTC
TRBV29-1	NA	TRBD1	TRBJ1-1	CSVVATGEGSTEAFF	TGCAGCGTTGTCGCCACAGGGGAAGGTAGCACTGAAGCTTTCTTT
TRBV19	once	NA	TRBJ1-1	CASSMDTQDTEAFF	TGTGCCAGTAGTATGGACACCCAGGACACTGAAGCTTTCTTT
TRBV4-1	NA	NA	TRBJ1-3	CASSQDSFSGNTIYF	TGCGCCAGCAGCCAAGATTCCTTCTCTGGAAACACCATATATTTT
TRBV2	NA	NA	TRBJ2-3	CASSEDRFTDTQYF	TGTGCCAGCAGTGAAGACAGGTTCACAGATACGCAGTATTTT
TRBV27	NA	TRBD1	TRBJ2-1	CASSSTGTGNNEQFF	TGTGCCAGCAGCAGTACCGGGACAGGCAACAATGAGCAGTTCTTC
TRBV5-8	NA	TRBD2	TRBJ2-3	CASSLVVGLADTQYF	TGTGCCAGCAGCTTGGTGGTTGGACTAGCAGATACGCAGTATTTT
TRBV2	NA	NA	TRBJ2-3	CASSLYTDTQYF	TGTGCCAGCAGTTTGTACACAGATACGCAGTATTTT
TRBV29-1	NA	NA	TRBJ2-3	CSVDGGGSSDTQYF	TGCAGCGTTGATGGTGGCGGTAGTTCAGATACGCAGTATTTT
TRBV11-3	NA	NA	TRBJ2-7	CASSLRYYSEDSYEQYF	TGTGCCAGCAGCTTAAGGTATTATTCGGAGGATAGCTACGAGCAGTACTTC
TRBV4-3	NA	NA	TRBJ1-2	CASSHDRTVEGYTF	TGCGCCAGCAGCCATGACAGGACCGTAGAGGGCTACACCTTC
TRBV6-4	NA	NA	TRBJ2-3	CASSDLVGQGTDTQYF	TGTGCCAGCAGTGACTTAGTGGGTCAGGGCACAGATACGCAGTATTTT
TRBV30	few	NA	TRBJ1-1	CAGPGTEAFF	TGTGCCGGCCCAGGAACTGAAGCTTTCTTT
TRBV25-1	NA	TRBD1	TRBJ1-1	CASSESGQGMTEAFF	TGTGCCAGCAGTGAATCTGGACAGGGAATGACTGAAGCTTTCTTT
TRBV30	NA	TRBD1	TRBJ1-2	CAWRGGPGPGGGYTF	TGTGCCTGGAGGGGGGGACCGGGCCCAGGGGGTGGCTACACCTTC
TRBV27	NA	TRBD1	TRBJ2-1	CASSLSQGATDEQFF	TGTGCCAGCAGTTTATCGCAGGGGGCTACGGATGAGCAGTTCTTC
TRBV10-3	NA	TRBD2	TRBJ2-4	CAISEGTSGLAKNIQYF	TGTGCCATCAGTGAAGGGACTAGCGGGTTAGCCAAAAACATTCAGTACTTC
TRBV5-1	NA	NA	TRBJ2-3	CASSPLTGTDTQYF	TGCGCCAGCAGCCCACTTACAGGCACAGATACGCAGTATTTT
TRBV29-1	NA	TRBD2	TRBJ2-1	CSVELTSDEQFF	TGCAGCGTTGAACTTACTAGCGATGAGCAGTTCTTC
TRBV27	NA	NA	TRBJ1-5	CASRSGTLGSNQPQHF	TGTGCCAGCAGGTCGGGAACCTTGGGGAGCAATCAGCCCCAGCATTTT
TRBV2	NA	NA	TRBJ1-1	CASSVNSPRAFF	TGTGCCAGCAGTGTTAATAGTCCGAGGGCTTTCTTT
TRBV7-9	NA	NA	TRBJ2-7	CASSTRTSYEQYF	TGTGCCAGCAGCACCCGGACTTCCTACGAGCAGTACTTC
TRBV30	NA	TRBD1	TRBJ2-4	CAWSRGLGKNIQYF	TGTGCCTGGAGTAGGGGGCTTGGCAAAAACATTCAGTACTTC
TRBV27	NA	NA	TRBJ2-7	CASSLGGGAYEQYF	TGTGCCAGCAGTTTGGGAGGGGGGGCCTACGAGCAGTACTTC
TRBV28	NA	TRBD1	TRBJ1-1	CASRGQHTEAFF	TGTGCCAGCAGGGGACAGCACACTGAAGCTTTCTTT
TRBV5-1	NA	TRBD1	TRBJ2-7	CASSFRDRAYEQYF	TGCGCCAGCAGCTTCCGGGACAGGGCCTACGAGCAGTACTTC
TRBV10-3	NA	TRBD2	TRBJ2-5	CAISESLAAQYQETQYF	TGTGCCATCAGTGAATCACTAGCGGCCCAGTACCAAGAGACCCAGTACTTC
TRBV28	NA	TRBD1	TRBJ1-2	CASSFLLGTALNYGYTF	TGTGCCAGCAGTTTCCTCTTGGGGACAGCCCTAAACTATGGCTACACCTTC
TRBV7-3	NA	NA	TRBJ2-1	CASSLQIGDLSSYNEQFF	TGTGCCAGCAGCTTACAAATAGGGGACTTATCCTCCTACAATGAGCAGTTCTTC
TRBV6-1	NA	TRBD1	TRBJ1-5	CASTGTGGHQPQHF	TGTGCCAGCACGGGGACAGGGGGCCATCAGCCCCAGCATTTT
TRBV7-2	NA	TRBD2	TRBJ2-7	CASSLGGGSSYEQYF	TGTGCCAGCAGCTTAGGCGGCGGGAGCTCCTACGAGCAGTACTTC
TRBV19	NA	NA	TRBJ1-2	CASSQNQGVSYGYTF	TGTGCCAGTAGCCAAAACCAAGGGGTCTCCTATGGCTACACCTTC
TRBV27	NA	TRBD1	TRBJ1-1	CASRLTPRGQGNTEAFF	TGTGCCAGCAGACTAACGCCCCGTGGACAGGGGAACACTGAAGCTTTCTTT
TRBV7-9	once	TRBD2	TRBJ2-3	CASSSQIQFSGRGTDTQYF	TGTGCCAGCAGCTCGCAAATCCAATTTAGCGGGAGAGGCACAGATACGCAGTATTTT
TRBV5-1	NA	TRBD1	TRBJ2-7	CASQTRTGGFYEQYF	TGCGCCAGCCAAACCAGGACAGGGGGGTTCTACGAGCAGTACTTC
TRBV7-3	NA	NA	TRBJ2-5	CASSQRGDQETQYF	TGTGCCAGCAGCCAGCGTGGTGACCAAGAGACCCAGTACTTC
TRBV12-5	NA	NA	TRBJ1-5	CASGLVPEGLSNQPQHF	TGTGCTAGTGGTTTGGTACCCGAGGGACTTAGCAATCAGCCCCAGCATTTT
TRBV27	NA	NA	TRBJ1-1	CASSVNRESTEAFF	TGTGCCAGCAGTGTCAACAGGGAAAGCACTGAAGCTTTCTTT
TRBV10-3	NA	NA	TRBJ1-1	CAISAVGQNTEAFF	TGTGCCATCAGTGCAGTGGGACAGAACACTGAAGCTTTCTTT
TRBV6-4	once	TRBD1	TRBJ2-2	CASSPGTGIRLPGELFF	TGTGCCAGCAGTCCCGGGACAGGGATTAGGCTTCCCGGGGAGCTGTTTTTT
TRBV5-4	NA	TRBD2	TRBJ2-3	CASSGVSGASTDTQYF	TGTGCCAGCAGCGGCGTTAGCGGGGCTAGCACAGATACGCAGTATTTT
TRBV9	NA	TRBD1	TRBJ1-2	CASSGSGTGYGYTF	TGTGCCAGCAGCGGGTCCGGGACAGGGTATGGCTACACCTTC
TRBV7-3	NA	NA	TRBJ1-2	CASSLQFQGSGYTF	TGTGCCAGCAGTCTACAGTTCCAGGGCTCTGGCTACACCTTC
TRBV7-9	once	TRBD2	TRBJ2-7	CASSLAWGGSSDEQYF	TGTGCCAGCAGCTTAGCCTGGGGAGGGTCCTCCGACGAGCAGTACTTC
TRBV5-4	NA	TRBD2	TRBJ2-3	CASSVLAGGPGTTDTQYF	TGTGCCAGCAGCGTACTAGCGGGAGGGCCGGGCACCACAGATACGCAGTATTTT